The source of this T cell receptor beta chain is a study of T cell responses to AZD1222 COVID-19 vaccine. Method: immunoSEQ multiplex PCR; TCRdb's copy keeps in-frame clones and lacks some. The table records 150,000 to 170,000 clones, about 88% of them present only once. After removal of 6 bases from V and 5 bases from J, the junction contained 5 bases not matched to a gene. CDR3 length equals 12 residues. Per germline, CDR1 SQVTM and CDR2 ANQGSEA. Source: peripheral blood, taken on day 0 of AZD1222 vaccination. The clonotype was recovered from an adult in good health. The V gene is TRBV29-1, the J gene TRBJ1-1, with 8 bases lining up with TRBD1. CDR3 DNA: TGCAGCGTAACTACAGGGGGGACTGAAGCTTTCTTT. Translated: CSVTTGGTEAFF. Combining the CDR3 with reference TRBV29-1 and TRBJ1-1 gives the whole variable domain SAVISQKPSRDICQRGTSLTIQCQVDSQVTMMFWYRQQPGQSLTLIATANQGSEATYESGFVIDKFPISRPNLTFSTLTVSNMSPEDSSIYLCSVTTGGTEAFFGQGTRLTVV.